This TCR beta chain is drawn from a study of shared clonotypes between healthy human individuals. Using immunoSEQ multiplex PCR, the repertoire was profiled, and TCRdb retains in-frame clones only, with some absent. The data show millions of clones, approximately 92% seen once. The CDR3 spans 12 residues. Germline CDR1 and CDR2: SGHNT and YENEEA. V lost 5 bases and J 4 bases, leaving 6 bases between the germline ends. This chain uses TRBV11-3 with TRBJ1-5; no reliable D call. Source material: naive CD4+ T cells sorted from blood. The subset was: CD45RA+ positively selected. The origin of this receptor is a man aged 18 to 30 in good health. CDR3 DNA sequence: TGTGCCAGCAGCACCGAGAATCAGCCCCAGCATTTT. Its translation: CASSTENQPQHF.